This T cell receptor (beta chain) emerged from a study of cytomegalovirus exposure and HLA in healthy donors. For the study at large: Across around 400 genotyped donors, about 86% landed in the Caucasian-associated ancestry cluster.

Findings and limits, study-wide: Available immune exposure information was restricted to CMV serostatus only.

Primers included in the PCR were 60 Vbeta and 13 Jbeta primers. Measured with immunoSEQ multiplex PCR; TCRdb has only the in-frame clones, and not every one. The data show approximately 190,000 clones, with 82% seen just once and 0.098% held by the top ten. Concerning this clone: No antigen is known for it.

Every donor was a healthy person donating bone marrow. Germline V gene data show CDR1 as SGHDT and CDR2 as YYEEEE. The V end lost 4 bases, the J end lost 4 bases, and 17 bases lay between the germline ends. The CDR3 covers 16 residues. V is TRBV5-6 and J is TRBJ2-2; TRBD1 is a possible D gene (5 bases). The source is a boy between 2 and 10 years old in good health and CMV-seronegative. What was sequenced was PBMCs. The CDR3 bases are TGTGCCAGCAGCCTAGTGGACACCGTCCTCACCGGGGAGCTGTTTTTT. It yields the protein CASSLVDTVLTGELFF. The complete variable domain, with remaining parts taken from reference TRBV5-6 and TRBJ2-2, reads DAGVTQSPTHLIKTRGQQVTLRCSPKSGHDTVSWYQQALGQGPQFIFQYYEEEERQRGNFPDRFSGHQFPNYSSELNVNALLLGDSALYLCASSLVDTVLTGELFFGEGSRLTVL.